The clone carrying this T cell receptor beta chain has only a few counts. TCRdb called the 5' RACE reads again in MiXCR, with one record for every CDR3 protein. The sample lists roughly 250,000 distinct CDR3 sequences; about 15% were seen once. These data originate in a study of T-cell memory formation after mild COVID-19. This CDR3 has 13 residues. Trimming pared 3 bases from V and 2 bases from J, leaving 8 bases between. Per the germline V gene, CDR1 is KGHSH and CDR2 is LQKENI. This clonotype originated in a man aged 18-30 years who had mild COVID-19 (a few samples of this study predate the infection). Cell type and time point are not known. Material for sequencing was PBMCs or a T cell subset sorted from them (not recorded which). The chain employs TRBV18 and TRBJ2-7; D might be TRBD2 (5 bases). The CDR3 nucleotides read TGTGCCAGCTCACCCGCGGGTCCCTACGAGCAGTACGTC. Residues: CASSPAGPYEQYV.